This T cell receptor beta chain was documented in a study of T-cell memory formation after mild COVID-19. Findings and limits, study-wide: There were some responding clones in pre-infection memory, which suggested that cross-reactive memory had joined.

On this clonotype: Its antigen is currently unknown.

From the 5' RACE reads, TCRdb called clonotypes with MiXCR, one entry per CDR3 protein. The table lists 150,000 to 200,000 distinct CDR3 sequences, 25% to 40% of them singletons. CDR3 length: 19 residues. Germline CDR1 reads SGHNT; CDR2 reads YENEEA. V lost 0 bases to trimming and J lost 4 bases; unmatched junction nucleotides: 12. The chain has TRBV11-3 and TRBJ2-1, with TRBD2 matching 10 bases. Input material: PBMCs or a T cell subset sorted from them (not recorded which). This clonotype was obtained from an adult woman who had mild COVID-19 (a few samples of this study predate the infection). Cell type and time point are not known. Written as DNA, the CDR3 is TGTGCCAGCAGCTTAGACCCCGGGGCTAGCGGGAGAAGTTACAATGAGCAGTTCTTC. This sequence encodes CASSLDPGASGRSYNEQFF.